A selection of T cell receptor beta chains follows, all from one sample in a study of blood T cells in healthy people across ages. Via MiXCR, TCRdb re-called the 5' RACE reads, giving one row per CDR3 protein. This sample carries 850,000 to 1,100,000 distinct CDR3 sequences, more than 30% of them seen once, and the ten largest clones take roughly 14%. The sample consisted of blood. Receptor source: a man between 18 and 35 years old in good health. Each CDR3 is given with its conserved first and last residue. D genes are given only for firm matches. A clone size is listed for some rows: how often the clone was seen (once, few, many), or a class if it is expanded.

D gene	clone size	J gene	V gene	CDR3 protein	CDR3 DNA
TRBD1	.	TRBJ2-3	TRBV7-9	CASSCRDRSTDTQYF	TGTGCCAGCAGCTGCCGGGACAGAAGCACAGATACGCAGTATTTT
.	.	TRBJ1-4	TRBV4-3	CASSQATGEKLFF	TGCGCCAGCAGCCAAGCGACGGGGGAAAAACTGTTTTTT
TRBD1	.	TRBJ2-5	TRBV5-6	CASSFEGAYGQYF	TGTGCCAGCAGCTTTGAGGGGGCTTACGGGCAGTACTTC
.	few	TRBJ2-3	TRBV5-1	CASSLVARDGTDTQYF	TGCGCCAGCAGCTTGGTTGCCCGGGACGGCACAGATACGCAGTATTTT
TRBD2	few	TRBJ2-7	TRBV9	CASSVSGGIFSSYNEQYF	TGTGCCAGCAGCGTCTCCGGGGGGATTTTTAGCTCCTACAATGAGCAGTACTTC
.	.	TRBJ1-3	TRBV10-3	CAIGDGPQSSGNTIYF	TGTGCCATCGGCGACGGTCCACAGAGCTCTGGAAACACCATATATTTT
.	.	TRBJ2-5	TRBV29-1	CSVETDVTPYF	TGCAGCGTTGAGACCGACGTTACTCCGTACTTC
.	.	TRBJ2-6	TRBV10-3	CTIRMDTLESGANVLTF	TGTACCATCAGGATGGACACCCTTGAATCTGGGGCCAACGTCCTGACTTTC
.	many	TRBJ2-1	TRBV4-3	CASSHQTGLEPYEQFF	TGCGCCAGCAGCCATCAGACAGGCTTAGAACCTTATGAGCAGTTCTTC
.	.	TRBJ2-2	TRBV5-1	CASSLDSSANTGELFF	TGCGCCAGCAGTCTTGACAGCAGCGCGAACACCGGGGAGCTGTTTTTT
.	once	TRBJ2-5	TRBV5-6	CASSSIGGPYF	TGTGCCAGCAGCTCGATCGGGGGACCGTACTTC
.	.	TRBJ2-5	TRBV6-1	CASSSSGISETQYF	TGTGCCAGCAGCAGCTCAGGGATATCGGAGACCCAGTACTTC
.	few	TRBJ1-4	TRBV15	CATSRQTNDEKLFF	TGTGCCACCAGCAGACAGACGAACGATGAAAAACTGTTTTTT
.	.	TRBJ2-7	TRBV20-1	CSASETHYYEQYF	TGCAGTGCTTCTGAGACCCACTACTACGAGCAGTACTTC
TRBD2	.	TRBJ2-5	TRBV19	CASSIVRERGETQYF	TGTGCCAGTAGTATAGTTAGGGAGCGGGGCGAGACCCAGTACTTC
TRBD1	.	TRBJ2-1	TRBV6-1	CASIFPPGQGPHNEQFF	TGTGCCAGCATCTTTCCGCCGGGACAGGGCCCCCACAATGAGCAGTTCTTC
.	few	TRBJ2-3	TRBV7-8	CASSFNVRLGDTQYF	TGTGCCAGCAGCTTTAACGTGAGGCTGGGGGATACGCAGTATTTT
.	many	TRBJ2-1	TRBV7-2	CASSLNYNEQFF	TGTGCCAGCAGCTTAAACTACAATGAGCAGTTCTTC
TRBD1	few	TRBJ1-4	TRBV9	CASSVGGGHMEKLFF	TGTGCCAGCAGCGTAGGAGGGGGCCATATGGAAAAACTGTTTTTT
.	.	TRBJ1-2	TRBV12-5	CASGAQGRRGYTF	TGTGCTAGTGGTGCCCAGGGGCGCCGGGGCTACACCTTC
TRBD1	.	TRBJ1-2	TRBV27	CASSLSTGELNYGYTF	TGTGCCAGCAGTTTATCGACAGGGGAGCTTAACTATGGCTACACCTTC
TRBD1	few	TRBJ2-1	TRBV5-1	CASSLVQTGGYNEQFF	TGCGCCAGCAGCTTGGTCCAGACAGGGGGTTACAATGAGCAGTTCTTC
TRBD2	.	TRBJ2-2	TRBV4-2	CASSQNSGTSGTATGELFF	TGTGCCAGCAGCCAGAACTCCGGGACTAGCGGGACCGCCACCGGGGAGCTGTTTTTT
.	.	TRBJ2-1	TRBV12-3/TRBV12-4	CASSPQRRQFF	TGTGCCAGCAGCCCCCAGCGCCGGCAGTTCTTC
TRBD1	.	TRBJ1-5	TRBV20-1	CSARDLQGEQPQHF	TGCAGTGCTAGAGATCTACAGGGGGAACAGCCCCAGCATTTT
.	few	TRBJ2-1	TRBV6-5	CASRLGARNEQFF	TGTGCCAGCAGGTTGGGGGCGCGAAATGAGCAGTTCTTC
.	.	TRBJ2-7	TRBV6-2/TRBV6-3	CASGDVSYGQYF	TGTGCCAGTGGGGACGTTTCCTACGGGCAGTACTTC
.	few	TRBJ2-1	TRBV12-3/TRBV12-4	CASSFKEAWGASSYNEQFF	TGTGCCAGCAGTTTTAAGGAGGCCTGGGGTGCCAGCTCCTACAATGAGCAGTTCTTC
TRBD2	once	TRBJ2-2	TRBV5-1	CASSSSSGENTGELFF	TGCGCCAGCAGCTCATCTAGCGGCGAGAACACCGGGGAGCTGTTTTTT
TRBD2	.	TRBJ2-7	TRBV10-3	CAISESIGGEQYF	TGTGCCATCAGTGAGTCGATCGGGGGGGAGCAGTACTTC
.	.	TRBJ2-7	TRBV9	CASSVDWPIYNEQYF	TGTGCCAGCAGCGTGGACTGGCCTATCTACAATGAGCAGTACTTC
.	.	TRBJ1-2	TRBV3-1	CASSPRKKNYGHTF	TGTGCCAGCAGCCCCCGGAAGAAAAACTATGGCCACACCTTC
TRBD1	.	TRBJ1-1	TRBV29-1	CSVNRGPNTEAFF	TGCAGCGTCAACAGGGGCCCCAACACTGAAGCTTTCTTT
.	few	TRBJ1-1	TRBV7-2	CASSLQSIGVTEAFF	TGTGCCAGCAGCTTACAATCTATCGGCGTGACTGAAGCTTTCTTT
TRBD1	few	TRBJ2-1	TRBV20-1	CSARYKALGTENYNEQFF	TGCAGTGCTAGATACAAAGCCTTAGGGACAGAAAATTACAATGAGCAGTTCTTC
.	few	TRBJ2-5	TRBV20-1	CSARGFPGSQETQYF	TGCAGTGCTAGAGGGTTCCCGGGATCACAAGAGACCCAGTACTTC
.	few	TRBJ2-7	TRBV20-1	CSASGDSSYEQYF	TGCAGTGCATCAGGCGACTCTTCCTACGAGCAGTACTTC
.	.	TRBJ1-2	TRBV27	CASSPKVNGVGYGYTF	TGTGCCAGCAGCCCGAAGGTGAACGGCGTGGGATATGGCTACACCTTC
.	.	TRBJ2-1	TRBV5-1	CASSLRDNNEQFF	TGCGCCAGCAGCCTCCGGGATAACAATGAGCAGTTCTTC
TRBD1	.	TRBJ1-3	TRBV20-1	CSARDPGGTNTIYF	TGCAGTGCTAGAGACCCAGGGGGCACAAACACCATATATTTT
.	few	TRBJ2-5	TRBV14	CASSQNVQETQYF	TGTGCCAGCAGCCAAAACGTTCAAGAGACCCAGTACTTC
.	few	TRBJ1-1	TRBV20-1	CSATSEYPNTEAFF	TGCAGTGCTACCAGTGAGTACCCGAACACTGAAGCTTTCTTT
.	.	TRBJ1-5	TRBV27	CASSLRGRKNQPQHF	TGTGCCAGCAGTTTAAGGGGCAGAAAAAATCAGCCCCAGCATTTT
TRBD1	many	TRBJ2-5	TRBV27	CASMGWTGNAQETQYF	TGTGCCAGCATGGGATGGACAGGGAATGCGCAAGAGACCCAGTACTTC
.	few	TRBJ1-2	TRBV4-3	CASSQGPAHYGYTF	TGCGCCAGCAGCCAAGGTCCAGCTCACTATGGCTACACCTTC
TRBD1	.	TRBJ2-1	TRBV20-1	CSALHRGLSEQFF	TGCAGTGCTCTGCACAGGGGGCTTAGTGAGCAGTTCTTC
.	once	TRBJ2-2	TRBV7-9	CASSLDGGSTGELFF	TGTGCCAGCAGCTTGGATGGGGGGTCCACCGGGGAGCTGTTTTTT
TRBD1	once	TRBJ1-5	TRBV12-3/TRBV12-4	CASSVGTGFQPQHF	TGTGCCAGCAGTGTTGGGACAGGGTTTCAGCCCCAGCATTTT
.	.	TRBJ1-5	TRBV7-2	CASSLKVGGPSNQPQHF	TGTGCCAGCAGCTTAAAGGTTGGAGGGCCGAGCAATCAGCCCCAGCATTTT